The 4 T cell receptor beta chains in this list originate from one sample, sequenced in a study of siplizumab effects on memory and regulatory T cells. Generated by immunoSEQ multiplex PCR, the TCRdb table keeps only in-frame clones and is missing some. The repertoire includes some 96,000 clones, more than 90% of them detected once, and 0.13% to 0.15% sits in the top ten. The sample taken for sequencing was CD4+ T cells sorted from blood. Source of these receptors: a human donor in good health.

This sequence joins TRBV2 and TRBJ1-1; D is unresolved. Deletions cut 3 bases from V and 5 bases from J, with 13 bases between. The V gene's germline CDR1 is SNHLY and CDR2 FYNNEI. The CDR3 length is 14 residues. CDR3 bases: TGTGCCAGCAGTGACAAGGGTGCTTGGACTGAAGCTTTCTTT. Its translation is CASSDKGAWTEAFF.

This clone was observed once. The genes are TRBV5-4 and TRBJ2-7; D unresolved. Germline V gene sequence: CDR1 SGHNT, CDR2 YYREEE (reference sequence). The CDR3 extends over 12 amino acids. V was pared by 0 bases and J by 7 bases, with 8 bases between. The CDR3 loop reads CASSLAPREQYF. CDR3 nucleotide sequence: TGTGCCAGCAGCTTGGCCCCTCGAGAGCAGTACTTC.

CDR3 protein: CASSPSGGAAGTQYF. Written as DNA, the CDR3 is TGTGCCAGCAGCCCTAGCGGGGGGGCCGCGGGGACCCAGTACTTC. The V gene is TRBV11-2, the J gene TRBJ2-5; 12 positions match TRBD2. Germline V gene data show CDR1 as SGHAT and CDR2 as FQNNGV. The V and J ends lost 5 bases and 7 bases, in that order; junction bases with no gene match: 8. The CDR3 runs 15 residues. Filled out from reference TRBV11-2 and TRBJ2-5, the complete variable domain reads EAGVAQSPRYKIIEKRQSVAFWCNPISGHATLYWYQQILGQGPKLLIQFQNNGVVDDSQLPKDRFSAERLKGVDSTLKIQPAKLEDSAVYLCASSPSGGAAGTQYFGPGTRLLVL.

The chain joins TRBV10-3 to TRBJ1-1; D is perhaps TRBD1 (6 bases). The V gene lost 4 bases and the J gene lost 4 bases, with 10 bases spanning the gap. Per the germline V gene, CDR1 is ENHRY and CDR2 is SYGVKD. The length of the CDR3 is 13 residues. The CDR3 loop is CAISVGALTEAFF. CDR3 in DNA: TGTGCCATCAGTGTGGGGGCCCTCACTGAAGCTTTCTTT.